Each of the 26 T cell receptor beta chains below was sequenced from the same sample in a study of early T cells in non-severe SARS-CoV-2 infection. MiXCR, run by TCRdb on the 5' RACE reads, gives a single entry per CDR3 protein. In the table there are roughly 72,000 distinct CDR3 sequences, 9.5% to 15% of which are singletons. Sample: whole blood, taken at baseline. All receptors come from an adult who was a healthcare worker with PCR-confirmed SARS-CoV-2 infection or an uninfected control (not recorded which).

This clonotype came up many times. The chain employs TRBV6-2 or TRBV6-3 and TRBJ1-1; D possibly corresponds to TRBD1 (5 bases). This CDR3 is 15 amino acids long. Germline V gene sequence: CDR1 MNHEY, CDR2 SVGEGT. Trimming left V 0 bases short and J 0 bases short, with 8 bases between. The CDR3 DNA follows: TGTGCCAGCAGTTACTCACAGGTGTTGAACACTGAAGCTTTCTTT. This sequence encodes CASSYSQVLNTEAFF.

There are many counts of this clonotype. The rearrangement uses TRBV6-6 and TRBJ1-1, with 7 bases aligning to TRBD1. From germline, CDR1 is MNHNY and CDR2 SVGAGI (reference sequence). The CDR3 consists of 14 residues. V gave up 8 bases and J gave up 2 bases; unmatched junction bases: 8. The CDR3 DNA follows: TGTGCCAGCCGCCCACAGGGGACTAACACTGAAGCTTTCTTT. Protein sequence: CASRPQGTNTEAFF.

On this clonotype itself: This may be a read error: a much more frequent sequence differs by one nucleotide. The J gene is TRBJ1-1, the V gene TRBV7-8; TRBD1 might be the D (6 bases). Per germline, CDR1 SGHVS and CDR2 FQNEAQ. The CDR3 runs to 15 residues. CDR3 in DNA: TGTACCAGCAGCTTAGTATTTGGGGACACCCTTCGGGCTTTCTTT. Amino acid sequence: CTSSLVFGDTLRAFF.

In regard to this clonotype: At one boundary the junction diverges from the germline segment, which might be a read error. This rearrangement joins TRBV7-2 to TRBJ2-2; D ambiguous. Germline values: CDR1 SGHTA, CDR2 FQGNSA. This CDR3 is built from 13 residues. CDR3 DNA sequence: TGTGTCAGCAGCCGACGTGGGACCGGGGAGCTGTTTTTT. It is translated as CVSSRRGTGELFF.

This chain connects TRBV12-3 or TRBV12-4 to TRBJ1-2, with 10 bases lining up with TRBD1. The CDR3 consists of 17 residues. J was trimmed by 0 bases and V by 4 bases; bases with no gene match: 8. This CDR3 is CASSSSDRGMPNYGYTF. CDR3 coding DNA: TGTGCCAGCAGTTCGTCGGACAGGGGGATGCCTAACTATGGCTACACCTTC.

V is TRBV29-1 and J is TRBJ1-1; D is uncertain. Trimming removed 6 bases from V and 7 bases from J, with 15 bases in between. Germline CDR1 and CDR2: SQVTM and ANQGSEA. CDR3 length equals 12 residues. CDR3 nucleotide sequence: TGCAGCGTCCGTGAGGGTAGAGGTGAAGCTTTCTTT. Its translation is CSVREGRGEAFF.

The chain combines TRBV6-6 with TRBJ2-7; 7 positions agree with TRBD1. This CDR3 is built from 13 residues. J lost 7 bases, V lost 11 bases, and 14 bases had no gene match. The germline CDR1 and CDR2 sequences are MNHNY and SVGAGI (reference sequence). The CDR3 nucleotides read TGTGCCGCTCTCGGACAGGACCCTTTAGAGCAGTACTTC. It is translated as CAALGQDPLEQYF.

This clonotype turned up a few times. The chain couples TRBV7-8 to TRBJ2-5, with D tentatively TRBD1 (6 bases). The germline V gene encodes CDR1 SGHVS and CDR2 FQNEAQ. V lost 4 bases and J 5 bases, leaving 20 bases between the germline ends. CDR3 size: 16 residues. The CDR3 DNA sequence: TGTGCCAGCAGCTACACACAGGGAGTGATACGTGAGACCCAGTACTTC. Protein sequence: CASSYTQGVIRETQYF.

This clonotype was seen repeatedly, ten times or more. The chain recombines TRBV7-8 with TRBJ1-2; 9 nucleotides align to TRBD1. CDR3 length: 14 residues. Germline assignment: CDR1 SGHVS and CDR2 FQNEAQ. The J segment lost 6 bases and the V segment lost 5 bases, leaving 7 bases of the junction unmatched. DNA of the CDR3: TGTGCCAGCAGCAAACAGGGGGCAGGGGATGGCTACACCTTC. This translates into CASSKQGAGDGYTF.

This clonotype showed up many times. In DNA form, the CDR3 reads TGTGCCAGCAGCTTCGGGGGCGGCGGGATTCAGGCAGATACGCAGTATTTT. Encoded protein: CASSFGGGGIQADTQYF. The chain is built from TRBV7-9 and TRBJ2-3, with D perhaps matching TRBD1 or TRBD2 (6 bases each). The CDR3 has 17 amino acids. V gave up 3 bases and J gave up 4 bases, with 20 bases separating them. CDR1 is SEHNR, CDR2 FQNEAQ, per germline (reference sequence).

The chain combines TRBV7-9 with TRBJ2-4; TRBD1 is a possible D gene (6 bases). Germline values: CDR1 SEHNR, CDR2 FQNEAQ (reference sequence). V was pared by 8 bases and J by 6 bases, with 14 bases between. The CDR3 is 13 amino acids. CDR3 sequence (DNA): TGTGCCAGCGATCAGGGGTCTGGAAACATTCAGTACTTC. It codes for CASDQGSGNIQYF.

There are a few counts of this clonotype. The rearrangement uses TRBV9 and TRBJ2-5; 7 nucleotides line up with TRBD2. CDR3 length: 13 amino acids. CDR1 is SGDLS and CDR2 is YYNGEE in the germline V gene. J lost 8 bases, V lost 0 bases, and 4 bases had no gene match. The CDR3 region is CASSVGSGLTQYF. As DNA, the CDR3 is TGTGCCAGCAGCGTAGGTAGCGGGCTTACCCAGTACTTC.

This clonotype came up many times. This chain joins TRBV7-2 and TRBJ2-3; the match to TRBD1 covers 9 bases. V lost 6 bases to trimming and J lost 2 bases; unmatched junction nucleotides: 6. Germline CDR1 is SGHTA and CDR2 is FQGNSA. This CDR3 region has 15 residues. The CDR3 protein is CASSKGQGITDTQYF. The CDR3 nucleotides are TGTGCCAGCAGTAAAGGACAGGGGATCACAGATACGCAGTATTTT.

This clonotype was detected a few times. The chain is built from TRBV9 and TRBJ2-6; D perhaps matches TRBD1 (6 bases). The ends were cut back, 3 bases at V and 0 bases at J, with 13 bases in the middle. The germline V gene encodes CDR1 SGDLS and CDR2 YYNGEE. The CDR3 is made up of 17 amino acids. CDR3 DNA sequence: TGTGCCAGCAGCGCATTCCGACAGGACTCTGGGGCCAACGTCCTGACTTTC. It codes for CASSAFRQDSGANVLTF.

This clonotype was detected only a few times. This sequence joins TRBV12-3 or TRBV12-4 and TRBJ2-7, with 8 bases fitting TRBD1. Trimming at V came to 5 bases and at J to 6 bases, leaving 9 bases not matched to a gene. This CDR3 region has 14 residues. The CDR3 is CASSTSGTGGEQYF. The CDR3, as DNA: TGTGCCAGCAGTACCTCCGGGACAGGCGGCGAGCAGTACTTC.

This clonotype was observed many times. The genes are TRBV5-6 and TRBJ1-1; D possibly corresponds to TRBD1 (5 bases). CDR3 length: 13 amino acids. The germline V gene encodes CDR1 SGHDT and CDR2 YYEEEE. Trimming took 5 bases from V and 9 from J, leaving 17 bases between them. The CDR3 region is CASSHDRDSKAFF. DNA of the CDR3: TGTGCCAGCAGTCATGACAGAGACTCCAAAGCTTTCTTT.

The J gene is TRBJ2-3, the V gene TRBV6-6; D is uncertain. This CDR3 contains 12 residues. The V end was cut by 1 base, the J end by 6 bases, with 5 bases between. Germline CDR1 is MNHNY and CDR2 is SVGAGI (reference sequence). The CDR3 region has the DNA TGTGCCAGCAGTTACTTTCTCGATACGCAGTATTTT. Its translation is CASSYFLDTQYF.

This clonotype was detected only a few times. The V gene is TRBV11-2, the J gene TRBJ1-5; no firm D call. The length of the CDR3 is 14 residues. Trimming took off 5 bases at V and 2 bases at J, with 10 bases between the two ends. Germline loops: CDR1 SGHAT, CDR2 FQNNGV. The CDR3 DNA is TGTGCCAGCAGCCAAAACAGCCGCAATCAGCCCCAGCATTTT. Translation: CASSQNSRNQPQHF.

This clonotype came up a few times. The chain links TRBV5-1 to TRBJ1-2; possible D gene TRBD1, 5 bases. V was cut by 4 bases and J by 4 bases, with 14 bases left in between. This CDR3 region has 14 residues. Germline CDR1 is SGHRS and CDR2 is YFSETQ. The CDR3 nucleotides read TGCGCCAGCAGCATGACAGATGCAATCTATGGCTACACCTTC. It is translated as CASSMTDAIYGYTF.

This clonotype was detected ten times or more. This chain links TRBV7-9 with TRBJ1-1, with D perhaps matching TRBD1 (6 bases). Germline V gene data show CDR1 as SEHNR and CDR2 as FQNEAQ (reference sequence). The CDR3 has 15 residues. V dropped 4 bases and J dropped 1 base, with 13 bases sitting between them. DNA for the CDR3: TGTGCCAGCAGCTCGAGGGGACAATCGAACACTGAAGCTTTCTTT. Residues: CASSSRGQSNTEAFF. Full variable domain (remainder filled in from reference TRBV7-9 and TRBJ1-1): DTGVSQNPRHKITKRGQNVTFRCDPISEHNRLYWYRQTLGQGPEFLTYFQNEAQLEKSRLLSDRFSAERPKGSFSTLEIQRTEQGDSAMYLCASSSRGQSNTEAFFGQGTRLTVV.

In this sample, this clonotype turned up many times. The chain employs TRBV7-6 and TRBJ2-2; D not certain. There are 13 residues in the CDR3. Per germline, CDR1 SGHVS and CDR2 FNYEAQ. Trimming left V 5 bases short and J 1 base short, with 5 bases between. The CDR3 DNA reads as TGTGCCAGCAGCCTCAGGAACACCGGGGAGCTGTTTTTT. Encoded protein: CASSLRNTGELFF.

V is TRBV4-1 and J is TRBJ2-1, with D maybe TRBD1 (6 bases). Germline V lookup: CDR1 MGHRA, CDR2 YSYEKL. The CDR3 extends over 16 amino acids. V lost 4 bases and J lost 4, with 17 bases in between. This CDR3 reads CASSPAGGRVYNEQFF. The CDR3 DNA reads as TGCGCCAGCAGCCCTGCTGGGGGCCGGGTTTACAATGAGCAGTTCTTC.

This chain joins TRBV5-1 and TRBJ2-7; a possible D gene is TRBD1 (5 bases). Germline V CDR1 and CDR2: SGHRS, YFSETQ. This CDR3 contains 15 residues. Trimming shortened V by 0 bases and J by 1 base, and 11 bases separated the two germline ends. The CDR3 loop reads CASSLGRAKSYEQYF. The CDR3 DNA follows: TGCGCCAGCAGCTTGGGCAGGGCCAAATCCTACGAGCAGTACTTC.

This clonotype was observed many times. The rearrangement links TRBV12-3 or TRBV12-4 to TRBJ2-3, with TRBD2 matching over 10 bases. The V segment lost 3 bases and the J segment 14 bases; nucleotides outside the gene matches: 8. The CDR3 is 13 amino acids. As DNA, the CDR3 is TGTGCCAGCAGTTTTACTAGCGGGGTTTTGGGGTATTTT. Its translation is CASSFTSGVLGYF.

This clonotype was seen more than once but under ten times. The gene calls are TRBV9 and TRBJ1-6; D unclear. This CDR3 has 15 amino acids. CDR1 and CDR2 (germline): SGDLS, YYNGEE. V shed 0 bases and J shed 7 bases, with 11 bases lying between them. CDR3 loop: CASSVDMGRNSPLHF. CDR3 DNA sequence: TGTGCCAGCAGCGTAGATATGGGGAGGAATTCACCCCTCCACTTT.

The J gene is TRBJ2-1, the V gene TRBV6-5; 8 nucleotides agree with TRBD2. The V gene end was trimmed by 6 bases and the J gene end by 1 base; junction bases not matched to a gene: 5. The CDR3 spans 15 residues. Germline CDR1 and CDR2: MNHEY and SVGAGI. The CDR3 nucleotides are TGTGCCAGCAGATCCGGGACTAGGTCCTACAATGAGCAGTTCTTC. Protein product: CASRSGTRSYNEQFF.